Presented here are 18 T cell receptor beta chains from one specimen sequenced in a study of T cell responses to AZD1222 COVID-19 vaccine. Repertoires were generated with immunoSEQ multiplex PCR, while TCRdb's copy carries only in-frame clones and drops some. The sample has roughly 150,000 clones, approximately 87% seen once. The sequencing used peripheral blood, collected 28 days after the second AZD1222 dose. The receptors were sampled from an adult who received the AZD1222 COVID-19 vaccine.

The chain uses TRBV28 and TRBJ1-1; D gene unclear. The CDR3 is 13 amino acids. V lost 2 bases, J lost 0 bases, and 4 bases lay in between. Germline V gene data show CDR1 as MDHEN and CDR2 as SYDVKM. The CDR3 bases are TGTGCCAGCAGTTTAACGGTGAACACTGAAGCTTTCTTT. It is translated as CASSLTVNTEAFF. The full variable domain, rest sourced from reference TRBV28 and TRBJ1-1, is DVKVTQSSRYLVKRTGEKVFLECVQDMDHENMFWYRQDPGLGLRLIYFSYDVKMKEKGDIPEGYSVSREKKERFSLILESASTNQTSMYLCASSLTVNTEAFFGQGTRLTVV.

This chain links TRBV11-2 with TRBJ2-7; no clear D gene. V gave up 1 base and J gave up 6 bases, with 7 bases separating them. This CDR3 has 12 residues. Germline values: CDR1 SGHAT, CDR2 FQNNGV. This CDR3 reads CASSLGSVEQYF. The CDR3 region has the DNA TGTGCCAGCAGCTTAGGCTCGGTCGAGCAGTACTTC.

CDR3 protein: CASTTGGQSGGEQFF. Written as DNA, the CDR3 is TGTGCCAGTACCACAGGGGGCCAAAGCGGGGGTGAGCAGTTCTTC. The chain recombines TRBV19 with TRBJ2-1; D may be TRBD1 (9 bases). CDR1 and CDR2 (germline): LNHDA, SQIVND (reference sequence). V was shortened by 7 bases and J by 9 bases, with 22 bases between the two germline ends. The CDR3 runs to 15 residues.

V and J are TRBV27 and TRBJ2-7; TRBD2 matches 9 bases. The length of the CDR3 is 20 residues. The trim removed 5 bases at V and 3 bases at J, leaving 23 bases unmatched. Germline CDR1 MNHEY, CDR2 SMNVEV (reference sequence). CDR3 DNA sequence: TGTGCCAGCAGTCATTTAGCGGGAGCACTACCACTTGGGGACTTCTACGAGCAGTACTTC. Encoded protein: CASSHLAGALPLGDFYEQYF.

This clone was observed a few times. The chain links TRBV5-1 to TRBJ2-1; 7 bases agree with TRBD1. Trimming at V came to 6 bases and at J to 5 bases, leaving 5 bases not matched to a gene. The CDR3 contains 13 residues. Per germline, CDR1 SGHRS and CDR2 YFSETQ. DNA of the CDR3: TGCGCCAGCAACTCCGGGACAGACAATGAGCAGTTCTTC. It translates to CASNSGTDNEQFF. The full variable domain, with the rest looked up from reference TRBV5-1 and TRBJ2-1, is KAGVTQTPRYLIKTRGQQVTLSCSPISGHRSVSWYQQTPGQGLQFLFEYFSETQRNKGNFPGRFSGRQFSNSRSEMNVSTLELGDSALYLCASNSGTDNEQFFGPGTRLTVL.

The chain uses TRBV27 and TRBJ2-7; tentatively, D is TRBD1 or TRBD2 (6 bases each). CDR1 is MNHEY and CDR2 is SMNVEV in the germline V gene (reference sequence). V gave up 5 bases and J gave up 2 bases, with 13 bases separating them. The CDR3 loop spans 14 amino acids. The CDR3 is CASSPRGGPYEQYF. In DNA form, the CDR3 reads TGTGCCAGCAGTCCCCGAGGGGGGCCCTACGAGCAGTACTTC.

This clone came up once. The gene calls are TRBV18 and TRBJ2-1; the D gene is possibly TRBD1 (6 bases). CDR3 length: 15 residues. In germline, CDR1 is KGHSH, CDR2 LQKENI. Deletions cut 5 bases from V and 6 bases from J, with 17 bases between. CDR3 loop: CASSAAGVWGNEQFF. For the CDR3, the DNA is TGTGCCAGCTCAGCTGCAGGGGTTTGGGGCAATGAGCAGTTCTTC.

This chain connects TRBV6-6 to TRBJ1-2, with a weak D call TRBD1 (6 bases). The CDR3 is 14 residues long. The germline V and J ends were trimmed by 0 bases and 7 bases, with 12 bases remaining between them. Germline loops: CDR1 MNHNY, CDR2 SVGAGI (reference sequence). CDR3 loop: CASSYSGGTSGYTF. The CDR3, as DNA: TGTGCCAGCAGTTACTCGGGCGGGACAAGTGGCTACACCTTC.

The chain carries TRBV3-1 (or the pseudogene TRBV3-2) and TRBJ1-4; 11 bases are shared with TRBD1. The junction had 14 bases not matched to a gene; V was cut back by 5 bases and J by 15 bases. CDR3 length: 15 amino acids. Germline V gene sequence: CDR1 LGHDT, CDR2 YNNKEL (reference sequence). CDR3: CASSERTGGPSTLFF. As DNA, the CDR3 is TGTGCCAGCAGCGAACGGACAGGGGGCCCCTCGACGTTGTTTTTT.

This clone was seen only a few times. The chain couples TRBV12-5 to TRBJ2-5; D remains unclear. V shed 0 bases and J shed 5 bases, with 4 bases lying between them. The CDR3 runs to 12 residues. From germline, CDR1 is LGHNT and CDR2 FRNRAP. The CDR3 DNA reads TGTGCTAGTGGTTTGGTACCCGAGACCCAGTACTTC. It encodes CASGLVPETQYF. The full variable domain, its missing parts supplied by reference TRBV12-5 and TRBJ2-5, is DARVTQTPRHKVTEMGQEVTMRCQPILGHNTVFWYRQTMMQGLELLAYFRNRAPLDDSGMPKDRFSAEMPDATLATLKIQPSEPRDSAVYFCASGLVPETQYFGPGTRLLVL.

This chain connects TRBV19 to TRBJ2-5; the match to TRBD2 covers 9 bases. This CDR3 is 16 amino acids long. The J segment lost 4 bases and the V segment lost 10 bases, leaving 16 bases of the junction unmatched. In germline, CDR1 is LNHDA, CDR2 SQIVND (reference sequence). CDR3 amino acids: CATRPGPGAGGETQYF. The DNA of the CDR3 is TGTGCCACTCGCCCGGGGCCGGGAGCGGGAGGAGAGACCCAGTACTTC.

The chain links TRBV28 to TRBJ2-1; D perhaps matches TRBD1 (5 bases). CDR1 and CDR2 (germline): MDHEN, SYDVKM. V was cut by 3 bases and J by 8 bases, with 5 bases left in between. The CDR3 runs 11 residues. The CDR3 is CASSFRDEQFF. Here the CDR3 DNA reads TGTGCCAGCAGTTTCAGGGATGAGCAGTTCTTC.

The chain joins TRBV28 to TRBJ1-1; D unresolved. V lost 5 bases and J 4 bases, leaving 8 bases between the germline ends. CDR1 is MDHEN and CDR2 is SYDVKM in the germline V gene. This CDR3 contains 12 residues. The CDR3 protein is CASSPPGTEAFF. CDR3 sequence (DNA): TGTGCCAGCAGTCCCCCAGGCACTGAAGCTTTCTTT. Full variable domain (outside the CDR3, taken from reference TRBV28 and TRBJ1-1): DVKVTQSSRYLVKRTGEKVFLECVQDMDHENMFWYRQDPGLGLRLIYFSYDVKMKEKGDIPEGYSVSREKKERFSLILESASTNQTSMYLCASSPPGTEAFFGQGTRLTVV.

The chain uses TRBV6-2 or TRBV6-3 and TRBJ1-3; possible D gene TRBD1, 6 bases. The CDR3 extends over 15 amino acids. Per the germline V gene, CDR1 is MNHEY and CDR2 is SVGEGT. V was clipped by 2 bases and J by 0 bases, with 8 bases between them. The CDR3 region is CASSYGQISGNTIYF. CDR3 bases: TGTGCCAGCAGTTACGGACAGATCTCTGGAAACACCATATATTTT.

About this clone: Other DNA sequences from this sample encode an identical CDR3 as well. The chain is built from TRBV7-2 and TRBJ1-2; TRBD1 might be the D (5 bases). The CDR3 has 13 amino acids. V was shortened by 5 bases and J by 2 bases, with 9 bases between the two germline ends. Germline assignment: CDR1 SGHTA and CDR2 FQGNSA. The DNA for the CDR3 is TGTGCCAGCAGCCCCGACAGAAACTATGGCTACACCTTC. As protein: CASSPDRNYGYTF.

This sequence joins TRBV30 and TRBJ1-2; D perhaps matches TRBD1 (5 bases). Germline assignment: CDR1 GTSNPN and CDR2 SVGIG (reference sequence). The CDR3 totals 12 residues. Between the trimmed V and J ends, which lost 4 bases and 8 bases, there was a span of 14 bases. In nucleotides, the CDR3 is TGTGCCTGGATTCCAGGGTCGGGAGGCTACACCTTC. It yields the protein CAWIPGSGGYTF.

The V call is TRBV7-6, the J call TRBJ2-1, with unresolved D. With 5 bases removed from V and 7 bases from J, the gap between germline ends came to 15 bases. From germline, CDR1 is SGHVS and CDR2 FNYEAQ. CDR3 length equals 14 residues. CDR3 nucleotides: TGTGCCAGCAGCCTCTCGGCCGCGACGAATGAGCAGTTCTTC. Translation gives CASSLSAATNEQFF.

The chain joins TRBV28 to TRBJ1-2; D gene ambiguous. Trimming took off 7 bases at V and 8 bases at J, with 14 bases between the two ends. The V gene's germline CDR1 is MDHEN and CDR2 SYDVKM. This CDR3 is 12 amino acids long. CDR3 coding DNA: TGTGCCAGCACCTTGAACCCCGGGGGCTACACCTTC. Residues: CASTLNPGGYTF.